This T cell receptor (beta chain) is drawn from a study of blood T cell repertoires in COVID-19. Turning to the study itself: COVID-19 samples, acute and convalescent, were from the United States, Italy and Spain. In each case, the material was cDNA or gDNA derived from T cells, B-cell-depleted T cells, or PBMCs.

In the study's own analysis: Amplification of reference gene primers was used by the study to estimate nucleated cell counts. Some clones are missing from TCRdb's copy, which holds only in-frame ones; the method was immunoSEQ multiplex PCR. V and J calls plus clone size are reproduced from that table; the DNA served to infer D and trimming. Of 100,000 to 120,000 clones in the sample, approximately 85% are singletons; the top ten hold 16%. The sample holds one count of this clone. CDR3 length: 13 amino acids. Germline CDR1 is MDHEN and CDR2 is SYDVKM. Unmatched junction bases numbered 6, after V lost 4 bases and J lost 8 bases.

The rearrangement joins TRBV28 to TRBJ1-2, with 8 bases that match TRBD1. Material for sequencing was peripheral blood. This TCR came from an older woman with acute or convalescent COVID-19. The CDR3 is CASSSDRARGYTF. The CDR3 coding sequence is TGTGCCAGCAGTTCGGACAGGGCTCGGGGCTACACCTTC.